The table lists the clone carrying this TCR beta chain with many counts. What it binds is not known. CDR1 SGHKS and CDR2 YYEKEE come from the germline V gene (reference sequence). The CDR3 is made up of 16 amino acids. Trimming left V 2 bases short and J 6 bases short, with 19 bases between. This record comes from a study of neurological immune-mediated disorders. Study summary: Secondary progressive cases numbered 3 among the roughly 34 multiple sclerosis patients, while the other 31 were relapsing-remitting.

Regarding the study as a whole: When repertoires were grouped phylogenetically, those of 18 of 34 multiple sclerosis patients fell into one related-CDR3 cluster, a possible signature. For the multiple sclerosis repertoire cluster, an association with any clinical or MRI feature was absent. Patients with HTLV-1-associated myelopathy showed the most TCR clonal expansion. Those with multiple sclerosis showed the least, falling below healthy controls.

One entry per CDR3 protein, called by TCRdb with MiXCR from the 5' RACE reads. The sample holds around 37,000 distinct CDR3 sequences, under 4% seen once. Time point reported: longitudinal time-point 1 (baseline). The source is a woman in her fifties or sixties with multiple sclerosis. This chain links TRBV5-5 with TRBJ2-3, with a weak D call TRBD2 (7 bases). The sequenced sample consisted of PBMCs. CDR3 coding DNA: TGTGCCAGCAGCTTCGTCGGGGGGCGAGTTAACGATACGCAGTATTTT. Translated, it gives CASSFVGGRVNDTQYF.